The present T cell receptor (beta chain) was sequenced within a study of PD-1 blockade in classical Hodgkin lymphoma. Study summary: Once every 2 weeks, patients received intravenous nivolumab at 3 mg/kg.

Study results and caveats: Unlike CD8+ TCR diversity, which did not rise significantly by C4D1, CD4+ TCR diversity did.

All trial patients relapsed after autologous stem cell transplantation. Trimming shortened V by 1 base and J by 2 bases, and 21 bases separated the two germline ends. The CDR3 loop spans 18 amino acids. The V gene's germline CDR1 is SGHDT and CDR2 YYEEEE. Sequencing was performed with immunoSEQ multiplex PCR; in TCRdb, only in-frame clones are kept and a portion is missing. The sample shows tens of thousands of clones, roughly 80% of them seen only once. A word on this clone: The antigen remains unidentified.

V usage is TRBV5-6 and J usage is TRBJ1-2; maybe TRBD1 (6 bases). Sequences were derived from peripheral blood mononuclear cells (PBMCs), sampled before the second cycle of nivolumab. This TCR came from a human donor with classical Hodgkin lymphoma. CDR3 region: CASSLPLFPGGLNYGYTF. DNA for the CDR3: TGTGCCAGCAGCTTGCCCCTTTTCCCCGGGGGCCTAAACTATGGCTACACCTTC.